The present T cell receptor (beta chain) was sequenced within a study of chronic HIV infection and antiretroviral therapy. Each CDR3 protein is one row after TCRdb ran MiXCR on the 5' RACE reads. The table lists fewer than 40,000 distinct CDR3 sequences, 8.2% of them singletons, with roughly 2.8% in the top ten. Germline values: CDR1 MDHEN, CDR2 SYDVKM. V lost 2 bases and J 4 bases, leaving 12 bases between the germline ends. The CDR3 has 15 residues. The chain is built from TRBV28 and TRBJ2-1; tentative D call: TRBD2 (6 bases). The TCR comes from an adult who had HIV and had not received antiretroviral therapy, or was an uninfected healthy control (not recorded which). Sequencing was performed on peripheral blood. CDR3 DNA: TGTGCCAGCAGTTTAGCGGGAAAAGGATACAATGAGCAGTTCTTC. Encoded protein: CASSLAGKGYNEQFF.